The 24 T cell receptor beta chains given below trace back to one sample, sequenced in a study of T cell responses to AZD1222 COVID-19 vaccine. The method was immunoSEQ multiplex PCR; TCRdb's version includes in-frame clones alone and lacks a portion of them. The sample carries about 110,000 clones, more than 75% recorded once. Sequences were derived from peripheral blood, sampled on day 0 of AZD1222 vaccination. The receptors derive from an adult in good health.

V is TRBV5-4 and J is TRBJ2-2, with D possibly matching TRBD2 (6 bases). The CDR3 is 15 amino acids. Germline V CDR1 and CDR2: SGHNT, YYREEE (reference sequence). V was clipped by 1 base and J by 6 bases, with 13 bases between them. This chain's CDR3 is CASSLPGLAPGELFF. CDR3 in DNA: TGTGCCAGCAGCTTGCCAGGTCTAGCGCCCGGGGAGCTGTTTTTT.

This clone is a singleton in its sample. This sequence joins TRBV9 and TRBJ1-1; possible D gene TRBD1, 5 bases. This CDR3 contains 14 residues. The V end lost 0 bases, the J end lost 6 bases, and 12 bases lay between the germline ends. From germline, CDR1 is SGDLS and CDR2 YYNGEE. This CDR3 reads CASSVAGSDAEAFF. CDR3 nucleotide sequence: TGTGCCAGCAGCGTAGCAGGGTCGGACGCTGAAGCTTTCTTT.

The chain has TRBV7-2 and TRBJ2-7; D may be TRBD1 or TRBD2 (6 bases each). CDR3 length: 19 amino acids. The V and J ends lost 4 bases and 0 bases respectively, with 25 bases between them. CDR1 and CDR2 (germline): SGHTA, FQGNSA. For the CDR3, the DNA is TGTGCCAGCAGCTCAGCCCCCGGGGGCGCCACGTGGAGCTCCTACGAGCAGTACTTC. Its protein is CASSSAPGGATWSSYEQYF.

This sequence joins TRBV20-1 and TRBJ2-1; TRBD2 matches at 9 bases. CDR3 length: 15 amino acids. Losses at the gene ends were 3 bases for V and 6 bases for J; bases not matched to a gene: 9. Germline values: CDR1 DFQATT, CDR2 SNEGSKA (reference sequence). DNA for the CDR3: TGCAGTGCTAGTGGATTGTCGCGGGGGGGCAATGAGCAGTTCTTC. The encoded protein is CSASGLSRGGNEQFF.

V gene TRBV5-6 combines with J gene TRBJ2-7; D might be TRBD1 (5 bases). The length of the CDR3 is 12 residues. Germline CDR1 SGHDT, CDR2 YYEEEE. Trimming left V 6 bases short and J 0 bases short, with 7 bases between. CDR3 in DNA: TGTGCCAGCAAGGGGCCCTCCTACGAGCAGTACTTC. Amino acid sequence: CASKGPSYEQYF.

The chain couples TRBV12-3 or TRBV12-4 to TRBJ1-6, with D perhaps matching TRBD1 (6 bases). The CDR3 consists of 13 residues. Trimming stripped 6 bases from V and 9 bases from J, with 12 bases between. The CDR3 nucleotides are TGTGCCAGCAGCCCGGGGGCCATTTCACCCCTCCACTTT. It yields the protein CASSPGAISPLHF.

The rearrangement uses TRBV9 and TRBJ1-2; D is uncertain. Trimming pared 0 bases from V and 5 bases from J, leaving 14 bases between. CDR1 SGDLS and CDR2 YYNGEE come from the germline V gene. The CDR3 consists of 15 residues. CDR3 amino acids: CASSVGNRLIYGYTF. DNA of the CDR3: TGTGCCAGCAGCGTAGGGAATCGTTTGATTTATGGCTACACCTTC.

This chain links TRBV7-2 with TRBJ2-3; 7 bases match TRBD2. CDR1 is SGHTA, CDR2 FQGNSA, per germline. The length of the CDR3 is 16 residues. The V and J ends lost 5 bases and 3 bases, in that order; junction bases with no gene match: 11. The CDR3 bases are TGTGCCAGCAGCCCTCGTTTGGGCGGGGGTACAGATACGCAGTATTTT. It is translated as CASSPRLGGGTDTQYF.

To note about this clone: Different DNA sequences within this sample yield the same CDR3. The chain carries TRBV19 and TRBJ2-1, with 8 nucleotides matching TRBD2. CDR3 size: 14 residues. J lost 4 bases, V lost 2 bases, and 1 base had no gene match. Germline V gives CDR1 LNHDA, CDR2 SQIVND (reference sequence). The CDR3 DNA reads TGTGCCAGTAGTATAACGGGGGGGTACAATGAGCAGTTCTTC. This translates into CASSITGGYNEQFF.

V usage is TRBV3-1 (or the pseudogene TRBV3-2) and J usage is TRBJ1-1, with D possibly matching TRBD1 (6 bases). CDR3 length: 15 amino acids. Germline CDR1 LGHDT, CDR2 YNNKEL (reference sequence). Between the trimmed V and J ends, which lost 1 base and 4 bases, there was a span of 13 bases. This chain's CDR3 is CASSQARGTPTEAFF. The CDR3 coding sequence is TGTGCCAGCAGCCAAGCAAGGGGGACGCCCACTGAAGCTTTCTTT.

The genes are TRBV28 and TRBJ1-2; 9 bases match TRBD1. Germline assignment: CDR1 MDHEN and CDR2 SYDVKM. The CDR3 totals 14 residues. With V trimmed by 5 bases and J by 6 bases, 7 bases remained unmatched. CDR3 nucleotides: TGTGCCAGCAGTGGACCGGGACAGGGAGATGGCTACACCTTC. This codes for CASSGPGQGDGYTF.

The rearrangement uses TRBV2 and TRBJ2-5, with D possibly matching TRBD2 (6 bases). Germline V lookup: CDR1 SNHLY, CDR2 FYNNEI. The CDR3 loop spans 17 amino acids. V lost 5 bases, J lost 5 bases, and 24 bases lay in between. The CDR3 sequence: CASSNKFRLDSWETQYF. DNA for the CDR3: TGTGCCAGCAGTAATAAATTCAGACTAGATTCTTGGGAGACCCAGTACTTC. The entire variable domain, with the rest obtained from reference TRBV2 and TRBJ2-5, is as follows: EPEVTQTPSHQVTQMGQEVILRCVPISNHLYFYWYRQILGQKVEFLVSFYNNEISEKSEIFDDQFSVERPDGSNFTLKIRSTKLEDSAMYFCASSNKFRLDSWETQYFGPGTRLLVL.

V gene TRBV3-1 (or the pseudogene TRBV3-2) combines with J gene TRBJ2-1; 11 bases agree with TRBD2. This CDR3 has 19 residues. Trimming at V came to 1 base and at J to 9 bases, leaving 17 bases not matched to a gene. CDR1 LGHDT and CDR2 YNNKEL come from the germline V gene (reference sequence). This chain's CDR3 is CASSQARTSGQESACEQFF. The CDR3 nucleotides read TGTGCCAGCAGCCAAGCCCGGACTAGCGGGCAAGAGAGTGCTTGTGAGCAGTTCTTC.

This chain connects TRBV7-2 to TRBJ2-5; 16 nucleotides align to TRBD2. Trimming at V came to 1 base and at J to 14 bases, leaving 13 bases not matched to a gene. The CDR3 covers 17 residues. Per the germline V gene, CDR1 is SGHTA and CDR2 is FQGNSA. In DNA, the CDR3 is TGTGCCAGCAGCTTAGGAGGGACTAGCGGGGGGGTTTCCCCGCGATACTTC. Its protein product is CASSLGGTSGGVSPRYF.

This rearrangement joins TRBV5-6 to TRBJ2-3, with 7 bases identical to TRBD2. Trimming cost V 5 bases and J 2 bases; bases outside gene matches: 11. The length of the CDR3 is 16 residues. Germline loops: CDR1 SGHDT, CDR2 YYEEEE. CDR3 loop: CASSPSTSDITDTQYF. In nucleotides, the CDR3 is TGTGCCAGCAGTCCCTCCACTAGCGACATCACAGATACGCAGTATTTT.

The V call is TRBV19, the J call TRBJ2-3, with 7 bases matching TRBD2. V lost 6 bases and J lost 3; bases outside the gene matches: 9. Germline V lookup: CDR1 LNHDA, CDR2 SQIVND (reference sequence). The CDR3 totals 15 residues. The chain's CDR3 is CASRLGGRRTDTQYF. The CDR3 DNA reads as TGTGCCAGTAGATTGGGAGGGCGACGAACAGATACGCAGTATTTT. Combining the CDR3 with reference TRBV19 and TRBJ2-3 gives the whole variable domain DGGITQSPKYLFRKEGQNVTLSCEQNLNHDAMYWYRQDPGQGLRLIYYSQIVNDFQKGDIAEGYSVSREKKESFPLTVTSAQKNPTAFYLCASRLGGRRTDTQYFGPGTRLTVL.

This clone was picked up one time. J is TRBJ1-2 and V is TRBV27; D may be TRBD1 (6 bases). The germline V gene has CDR1 MNHEY and CDR2 SMNVEV (reference sequence). This CDR3 has 16 amino acids. Trimming shortened V by 4 bases and J by 4 bases, and 19 bases separated the two germline ends. The CDR3 reads CASSSYDRMRFYGYTF. CDR3 DNA: TGTGCCAGCAGTTCCTACGACAGGATGAGGTTCTATGGCTACACCTTC.

The chain joins TRBV9 to TRBJ2-1; 8 nucleotides line up with TRBD2. The germline V gene encodes CDR1 SGDLS and CDR2 YYNGEE. Germline trimming cut 3 bases from V and 8 bases from J; bases unmatched to any gene: 7. The length of the CDR3 is 14 residues. The CDR3 region is CASSASREGYEQFF. The CDR3 region has the DNA TGTGCCAGCAGCGCCAGCCGGGAGGGCTATGAGCAGTTCTTC. The whole variable domain, filled in from reference TRBV9 and TRBJ2-1, reads DSGVTQTPKHLITATGQRVTLRCSPRSGDLSVYWYQQSLDQGLQFLIQYYNGEERAKGNILERFSAQQFPDLHSELNLSSLELGDSALYFCASSASREGYEQFFGPGTRLTVL.

The chain is built from TRBV29-1 and TRBJ1-5, with D possibly being TRBD1 (6 bases). The length of the CDR3 is 13 residues. The V end lost 5 bases, the J end lost 2 bases, and 10 bases lay between the germline ends. CDR1 and CDR2 from the germline V gene are SQVTM and ANQGSEA. CDR3 DNA: TGCAGCGTTACGGCAGGGGGCAATCAGCCCCAGCATTTT. Translation gives CSVTAGGNQPQHF.

The rearrangement links TRBV6-4 to TRBJ2-2; a weak D match, TRBD1 (6 bases). The CDR3 loop spans 16 amino acids. Per germline, CDR1 MRHNA and CDR2 SNTAGT. Trimming cost V 5 bases and J 7 bases, with 20 bases left between them. CDR3 in amino acids: CASSYTGYQLSGELFF. The DNA for the CDR3 is TGTGCCAGCAGTTACACAGGGTATCAGTTGAGCGGGGAGCTGTTTTTT.

This clone occurred a few times. V gene TRBV7-9 combines with J gene TRBJ2-2; perhaps TRBD1 as D (6 bases). Trimming stripped 3 bases from V and 0 bases from J, with 11 bases between. The CDR3 extends over 16 amino acids. Per germline, CDR1 SEHNR and CDR2 FQNEAQ (reference sequence). The DNA of the CDR3 is TGTGCCAGCAGCTTCGGACAGCGCGCGAACACCGGGGAGCTGTTTTTT. This translates into CASSFGQRANTGELFF.

V and J are TRBV6-2 or TRBV6-3 and TRBJ1-1, with a tentative D call TRBD1 (5 bases). The length of the CDR3 is 14 residues. Per the germline V gene, CDR1 is MNHEY and CDR2 is SVGEGT. Deletions cut 0 bases from V and 0 bases from J, with 5 bases between. CDR3 sequence (DNA): TGTGCCAGCAGTTACTCGGGGCTGAACACTGAAGCTTTCTTT. Encoded protein: CASSYSGLNTEAFF.

The rearrangement uses TRBV6-1 and TRBJ2-1; 16 positions match TRBD2. There are 18 residues in the CDR3. CDR1 MNHNS and CDR2 SASEGT come from the germline V gene. Trimming at V came to 2 bases and at J to 9 bases, leaving 10 bases not matched to a gene. The CDR3 bases are TGTGCCAGCAGTGAATGGGGACTAGCGGGGGGGGTATCGACTGAGCAGTTCTTC. It yields the protein CASSEWGLAGGVSTEQFF.

This sequence joins TRBV7-6 and TRBJ1-6; TRBD1 matches 7 bases. CDR1 is SGHVS, CDR2 FNYEAQ, per germline. This CDR3 region has 14 residues. The V gene end was trimmed by 7 bases and the J gene end by 7 bases; junction bases not matched to a gene: 7. This chain's CDR3 is CASTRQGVNSPLHF. In DNA, the CDR3 is TGTGCCAGCACCCGACAGGGAGTCAATTCACCCCTCCACTTT.